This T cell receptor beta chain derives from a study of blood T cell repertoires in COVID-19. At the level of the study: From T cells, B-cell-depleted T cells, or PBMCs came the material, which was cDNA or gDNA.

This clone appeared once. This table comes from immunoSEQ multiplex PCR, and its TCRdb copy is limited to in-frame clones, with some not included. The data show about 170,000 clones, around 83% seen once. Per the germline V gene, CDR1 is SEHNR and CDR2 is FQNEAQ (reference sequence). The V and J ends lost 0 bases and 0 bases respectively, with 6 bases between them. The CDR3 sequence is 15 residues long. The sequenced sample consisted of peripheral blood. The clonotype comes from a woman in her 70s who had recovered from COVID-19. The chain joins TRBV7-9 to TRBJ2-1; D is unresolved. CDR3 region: CASSLAAASYNEQFF. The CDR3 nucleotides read TGTGCCAGCAGCTTAGCTGCGGCCTCCTACAATGAGCAGTTCTTC.